These T cell receptor beta chains were read from a single sample in a study of graft-versus-host responses after intestinal transplantation. Antigen specificity for these receptors is unknown. The assay was immunoSEQ multiplex PCR, and TCRdb's table has in-frame clones only and misses some. This repertoire shows roughly 80,000 clones, about nine tenths found once; its top ten account for around 7.8%. The sequences come from unstimulated CD8+ T cells sorted from spleen or lymph node cells, collected before transplant. These receptors originate from a human donor who was the organ donor for an intestinal transplant. Both conserved end residues are trimmed from each CDR3. Size is stated for part of the rows, as once, few or many counts, or as a class when the clone is expanded.

CDR3 protein: ASSYSRGFEQY; J gene: TRBJ2-7; clone size: .; V gene: TRBV6-6
CDR3 protein: AWRDSGTGHTEAF; J gene: TRBJ1-1; clone size: .; V gene: TRBV30
CDR3 protein: ASSYVRGLVGELF; J gene: TRBJ2-2; clone size: .; V gene: TRBV6-6
CDR3 protein: ASSSTRDTGELF; J gene: TRBJ2-2; clone size: .; V gene: TRBV5-6
CDR3 protein: ATAGSGGFYEQY; J gene: TRBJ2-7; clone size: .; V gene: TRBV6-5
CDR3 protein: ASSLALTAGYGYT; J gene: TRBJ1-2; clone size: .; V gene: TRBV5-6
CDR3 protein: ASSLSTYATPSGNEQF; J gene: TRBJ2-1; clone size: .; V gene: TRBV27
CDR3 protein: AAGDAGAGELF; J gene: TRBJ2-2; clone size: .; V gene: TRBV6-5
CDR3 protein: ASSLVQGTGYT; J gene: TRBJ1-2; clone size: .; V gene: TRBV5-1
CDR3 protein: AISSGDPYEQY; J gene: TRBJ2-7; clone size: .; V gene: TRBV7-9
CDR3 protein: ASREAGHNPDLY; J gene: TRBJ2-7; clone size: .; V gene: TRBV7-9
CDR3 protein: ASSSTSGPGNTIY; J gene: TRBJ1-3; clone size: few; V gene: TRBV6-6
CDR3 protein: ASSLSRKLAKNIQY; J gene: TRBJ2-4; clone size: .; V gene: TRBV7-9
CDR3 protein: ASSSGLATDTQY; J gene: TRBJ2-3; clone size: .; V gene: TRBV5-4
CDR3 protein: ASSFRTDRARSYEQY; J gene: TRBJ2-7; clone size: once; V gene: TRBV5-6
CDR3 protein: AWSGGSGGNQPQH; J gene: TRBJ1-5; clone size: .; V gene: TRBV30
CDR3 protein: ASSGTAGYEQY; J gene: TRBJ2-7; clone size: .; V gene: TRBV19
CDR3 protein: ASSLKTDPTDTQY; J gene: TRBJ2-3; clone size: .; V gene: TRBV7-3
CDR3 protein: ASSVDAGANTEAF; J gene: TRBJ1-1; clone size: few; V gene: TRBV9
CDR3 protein: ASSNGAAGGPQETQY; J gene: TRBJ2-5; clone size: .; V gene: TRBV13
CDR3 protein: ASSYWAGSSGNTIY; J gene: TRBJ1-3; clone size: .; V gene: TRBV11-1
CDR3 protein: SVETGSNYGYT; J gene: TRBJ1-2; clone size: .; V gene: TRBV29-1
CDR3 protein: ASSGLDRNGANVLT; J gene: TRBJ2-6; clone size: .; V gene: TRBV9
CDR3 protein: ASSFFLSKGQKNTEAF; J gene: TRBJ1-1; clone size: .; V gene: TRBV28
CDR3 protein: ASSLNQVVYEQY; J gene: TRBJ2-7; clone size: .; V gene: TRBV5-1
CDR3 protein: ASSLGSGVADTEAF; J gene: TRBJ1-1; clone size: .; V gene: TRBV7-9
CDR3 protein: ASSQDLTGEQF; J gene: TRBJ2-1; clone size: .; V gene: TRBV4-1
CDR3 protein: ASSPPNRRDHQAF; J gene: TRBJ1-1; clone size: .; V gene: TRBV7-9
CDR3 protein: ASSLGSQAGPLNTEAF; J gene: TRBJ1-1; clone size: .; V gene: TRBV7-8
CDR3 protein: ASSGTAKLTSTDTQY; J gene: TRBJ2-3; clone size: .; V gene: TRBV10-1
CDR3 protein: ASSGLADGSSYNEQF; J gene: TRBJ2-1; clone size: .; V gene: TRBV2
CDR3 protein: ATSDPIQETQY; J gene: TRBJ2-5; clone size: .; V gene: TRBV15
CDR3 protein: ASSPPGTDTQY; J gene: TRBJ2-3; clone size: few; V gene: TRBV7-3
CDR3 protein: AVLSGTSGLGYEQY; J gene: TRBJ2-7; clone size: .; V gene: TRBV2
CDR3 protein: ASSSESQGPYGYT; J gene: TRBJ1-2; clone size: .; V gene: TRBV5-4
CDR3 protein: ASSESGVNSPLH; J gene: TRBJ1-6; clone size: .; V gene: TRBV10-2
CDR3 protein: ASMGGPASPAPGELF; J gene: TRBJ2-2; clone size: .; V gene: TRBV27
CDR3 protein: ATSRDAGGPDTQY; J gene: TRBJ2-3; clone size: few; V gene: TRBV15
CDR3 protein: ASSDGTDYEQY; J gene: TRBJ2-7; clone size: .; V gene: TRBV10-2
CDR3 protein: ASSLETAGGAKNIQY; J gene: TRBJ2-4; clone size: .; V gene: TRBV11-2
CDR3 protein: ASSSWNLPEYEQF; J gene: TRBJ2-1; clone size: .; V gene: TRBV7-9
CDR3 protein: AWSEVGDNEPQH; J gene: TRBJ1-5; clone size: .; V gene: TRBV30
CDR3 protein: ASSPQGYGELF; J gene: TRBJ2-2; clone size: .; V gene: TRBV4-1
CDR3 protein: ASRPRTGSVIPEAF; J gene: TRBJ1-1; clone size: .; V gene: TRBV2